Listed here are 27 T cell receptor beta chains from one sample, sequenced in a study of regulatory T cells in long-lasting Graves disease. As for time point: persistent/refractory GD, antithyroid drugs over 5 years with positive TRAb. RNA extracted from PBMCs served as the sequencing template. Researchers made TCR beta libraries by using iRepertoire HTBI primers and running Arm-PCR on CDR3 regions. TCRdb recomputed calls from the multiplex PCR reads with MiXCR, one row per CDR3 protein. The repertoire holds roughly 400,000 distinct CDR3 sequences, less than 25% seen once, with under 25% in the top ten. Here the sequenced sample was peripheral blood mononuclear cells (PBMCs), taken when the disease was refractory, from a patient treated with antithyroid drugs. These receptors originate from a female donor with Graves disease.

This clonotype was detected a few times. V and J are TRBV6-1 and TRBJ2-7; tentatively, D is TRBD1 (5 bases). Germline assignment: CDR1 MNHNS and CDR2 SASEGT. The ends were cut back, 3 bases at V and 6 bases at J, with 12 bases in the middle. The CDR3 runs 13 residues. The CDR3 bases are TGTGCCAGCAGTGACCCAGGGTTATCCGAGCAGTACTTC. It encodes CASSDPGLSEQYF.

Only a few counts were recorded for this clonotype. The V gene is TRBV7-2, the J gene TRBJ2-5; 10 nucleotides line up with TRBD1. The CDR3 has 15 amino acids. Germline assignment: CDR1 SGHTA and CDR2 FQGNSA. V gave up 5 bases and J gave up 3 bases; unmatched junction bases: 6. CDR3: CASSDRGRIEETQYF. The CDR3 nucleotides are TGTGCCAGCAGCGACAGGGGGCGGATCGAAGAGACCCAGTACTTC.

This clonotype was counted ten times or more. This chain links TRBV28 with TRBJ1-6, with a possible D match to TRBD1 (5 bases). The ends were cut back, 3 bases at V and 9 bases at J, with 12 bases in the middle. CDR1 MDHEN and CDR2 SYDVKM come from the germline V gene. This CDR3 comprises 14 residues. The CDR3 DNA follows: TGTGCCAGCAGTTTTCGAGGGGTCAGTTCACCCCTCCACTTT. It specifies CASSFRGVSSPLHF.

This clonotype was counted at least ten times. The chain uses TRBV28 and TRBJ1-5; D not certain. With 5 bases removed from V and 11 bases from J, the gap between germline ends came to 19 bases. CDR1 MDHEN and CDR2 SYDVKM come from the germline V gene. This CDR3 contains 14 residues. The CDR3 DNA reads TGTGCCAGCAGTCCATCCACACCTATCACGGCCCAGCATTTT. Translation: CASSPSTPITAQHF.

This chain joins TRBV27 and TRBJ1-5; a weak D match, TRBD1 (5 bases). The CDR3 sequence is 17 residues long. Germline-derived CDR1 and CDR2 are MNHEY and SMNVEV (reference sequence). Deletions cut 0 bases from V and 6 bases from J, with 18 bases between. The DNA of the CDR3 is TGTGCCAGCAGTTTATCGCTCGCAGGGAGAAGGGGTCAGCCCCAGCATTTT. Translating gives CASSLSLAGRRGQPQHF.

This chain uses TRBV20-1 with TRBJ1-2; D gene uncertain. The length of the CDR3 is 13 residues. Trimming took off 1 base at V and 4 bases at J, with 10 bases between the two ends. Germline assignment: CDR1 DFQATT and CDR2 SNEGSKA (reference sequence). This chain's CDR3 is CSARALHRYGYTF. The CDR3 coding sequence is TGCAGTGCTAGAGCGTTACACCGCTATGGCTACACCTTC.

The sample holds a few counts of this clonotype. The chain carries TRBV19 and TRBJ2-5; TRBD2 agrees at 15 bases. This CDR3 spans 18 amino acids. Germline CDR1 LNHDA, CDR2 SQIVND (reference sequence). V dropped 5 bases and J dropped 5; count of bases not matched to a gene: 12. The CDR3 here is CASSSRTSGRVLVETQYF. DNA of the CDR3: TGTGCCAGTAGTTCCCGGACTAGCGGGAGGGTATTGGTGGAGACCCAGTACTTC.

In its sample, this clonotype was seen a few times. The chain employs TRBV7-9 and TRBJ2-7; D is possibly TRBD1 (6 bases). This CDR3 spans 12 amino acids. Germline V gives CDR1 SEHNR, CDR2 FQNEAQ (reference sequence). Trimming shortened V by 7 bases and J by 4 bases, and 11 bases separated the two germline ends. The CDR3 sequence: CASTADSYEQYF. The CDR3 nucleotides read TGTGCCAGCACGGCGGACAGTTACGAGCAGTACTTC.

This clonotype was detected many times. The chain combines TRBV7-2 with TRBJ2-7, with D unresolved. Germline V gene data show CDR1 as SGHTA and CDR2 as FQGNSA. Trimming took off 1 base at V and 4 bases at J, with 8 bases between the two ends. This CDR3 region has 13 residues. CDR3 DNA sequence: TGTGCCAGCAGCTTAGACCTTCCATACGAGCAGTACTTC. Residues: CASSLDLPYEQYF.

The table lists this clonotype with a few counts. Relative to the germline gene, one junction end is altered; a read error may explain this. V is TRBV10-3 and J is TRBJ1-2; D may be TRBD1 (5 bases). CDR1 is ENHRY and CDR2 is SYGVKD in the germline V gene. CDR3 length equals 16 residues. As DNA, the CDR3 is TGTGCCACCAGTGACCCAATATTAGGGGAACGCTATGGCTACACCTTC. Amino acid sequence: CATSDPILGERYGYTF.

The V gene is TRBV5-1, the J gene TRBJ1-5, with a possible D match to TRBD1 (6 bases). Germline lookup yields CDR1 SGHRS and CDR2 YFSETQ. The CDR3 totals 14 residues. V shed 4 bases and J shed 7 bases, with 15 bases lying between them. CDR3 in amino acids: CASSIAPGDQPQHF. DNA for the CDR3: TGCGCCAGCAGCATAGCCCCAGGGGACCAGCCCCAGCATTTT.

In this sample, this clonotype turned up many times. The V call is TRBV9, the J call TRBJ1-2, with D unclear. V lost 0 bases, J lost 4 bases, and 13 bases lay in between. The germline gives CDR1 SGDLS, CDR2 YYNGEE. This CDR3 has 15 amino acids. CDR3 sequence (DNA): TGTGCCAGCAGCGTAGCCCCCACGGAAACCTATGGCTACACCTTC. Residues: CASSVAPTETYGYTF.

This clonotype appeared a few times. V and J are TRBV10-2 and TRBJ1-1; perhaps TRBD1 as D (5 bases). V gave up 5 bases and J gave up 4 bases, with 14 bases separating them. This CDR3 comprises 14 residues. CDR1 WSHSY and CDR2 SAAADI come from the germline V gene. Here the CDR3 DNA reads TGCGCCAGCAGTTCTGCAGGGTATGGCACTGAAGCTTTCTTT. This sequence encodes CASSSAGYGTEAFF.

This clonotype has at least ten counts. The CDR3 coding sequence is TGTGCCAGCGCTAGCTCTACCTACGAGCAGTACTTC. Its translation is CASASSTYEQYF. V gene TRBV28 combines with J gene TRBJ2-7, with a weak D call TRBD2 (5 bases). CDR3 length: 12 residues. Per the germline V gene, CDR1 is MDHEN and CDR2 is SYDVKM. Trimming left V 8 bases short and J 2 bases short, with 10 bases between.

With respect to this clonotype: One base away lies a much larger clone, so this may be a sequencing read error. Lacking the conserved final phenylalanine or tryptophan, this CDR3 likely reflects a read error. CDR3 nucleotide sequence: TGTGCCAGCAGCACCCGGACAGGGGTCGTTCATGGCTACACCTCC. Translating it yields CASSTRTGVVHGYTS. V usage is TRBV7-8 and J usage is TRBJ1-2; TRBD1 agrees at 9 bases. Germline CDR1 and CDR2: SGHVS and FQNEAQ. This CDR3 comprises 15 residues. V dropped 5 bases and J dropped 6; count of bases not matched to a gene: 10.

The V call is TRBV30, the J call TRBJ2-5; TRBD2 aligns across 9 bases. The CDR3 is 14 residues long. CDR1 GTSNPN and CDR2 SVGIG come from the germline V gene (reference sequence). Trimming removed 4 bases from V and 4 bases from J; junction bases left unmatched: 7. The DNA of the CDR3 is TGTGCCTGGACGGCGGGAGGGCCGGGAGAGACCCAGTACTTC. Its translation is CAWTAGGPGETQYF.

This sequence joins TRBV30 and TRBJ1-5, with D possibly being TRBD1 (6 bases). Deletions cut 3 bases from V and 0 bases from J, with 12 bases between. Germline lookup yields CDR1 GTSNPN and CDR2 SVGIG (reference sequence). The CDR3 consists of 15 residues. The CDR3 region is CAWRNPQGSNQPQHF. The CDR3 region has the DNA TGTGCCTGGAGGAATCCACAGGGTAGCAATCAGCCCCAGCATTTT.

This clonotype has more than one count but fewer than ten. Since a much larger clone is just one base distant, this may be a read error. CDR3 region: CATSDVGTSETQYF. Here the CDR3 DNA reads TGTGCCACCAGTGATGTGGGGACATCAGAGACCCAGTACTTC. This rearrangement joins TRBV24-1 to TRBJ2-5; D possibly corresponds to TRBD1 (6 bases). The CDR3 sequence is 14 residues long. Trimming left V 3 bases short and J 4 bases short, with 11 bases between. Looked up from germline, CDR1 is KGHDR and CDR2 is SFDVKD.

This clonotype was counted at least ten times. This rearrangement joins TRBV20-1 to TRBJ2-6; D is unclear. The CDR3 runs to 16 residues. Germline assignment: CDR1 DFQATT and CDR2 SNEGSKA (reference sequence). V lost 1 base and J lost 0, with 10 bases in between. In nucleotides, the CDR3 is TGCAGTGCTAGAGGCCGGACGGGCTCTGGGGCCAACGTCCTGACTTTC. Its protein is CSARGRTGSGANVLTF.

This clonotype was detected ten times or more. The chain carries TRBV6-1 and TRBJ2-7; 9 bases match TRBD1. CDR3 length: 16 amino acids. Germline CDR1 is MNHNS and CDR2 is SASEGT. V was clipped by 5 bases and J by 3 bases; unmatched bases: 11. This CDR3 reads CASSLTGTGSFYEQYF. The CDR3 region has the DNA TGTGCCAGCAGTCTGACCGGGACAGGGTCTTTCTACGAGCAGTACTTC.

The rearrangement joins TRBV14 to TRBJ1-6; D ambiguous. Trimming left V 0 bases short and J 7 bases short, with 10 bases between. This CDR3 comprises 15 residues. Per the germline V gene, CDR1 is SGHDN and CDR2 is FVKESK. The chain's CDR3 is CASSQDLDGNSPLHF. The DNA for the CDR3 is TGTGCCAGCAGCCAAGATCTCGACGGAAATTCACCCCTCCACTTT.

The chain couples TRBV20-1 to TRBJ1-1; tentative D call: TRBD1 (5 bases). V gave up 3 bases and J gave up 4 bases, with 18 bases separating them. This CDR3 is built from 15 residues. CDR1 and CDR2 from the germline V gene are DFQATT and SNEGSKA (reference sequence). CDR3 bases: TGCAGTGCTAGTACTCCAGGGAATCTAGGCACTGAAGCTTTCTTT. Translated: CSASTPGNLGTEAFF.

This clonotype occurred many times. This chain joins TRBV28 and TRBJ2-7; TRBD2 agrees at 9 bases. This CDR3 spans 15 amino acids. Germline values: CDR1 MDHEN, CDR2 SYDVKM. V was clipped by 2 bases and J by 4 bases; unmatched bases: 6. CDR3 nucleotides: TGTGCCAGCAGTTTAATGCGGGAGGGGAGTTACGAGCAGTACTTC. As protein: CASSLMREGSYEQYF.

The sample holds many counts of this clonotype. The genes are TRBV7-9 and TRBJ2-5; D is ambiguous. V was cut by 4 bases and J by 4 bases, with 7 bases left in between. This CDR3 is built from 12 residues. Germline values: CDR1 SEHNR, CDR2 FQNEAQ (reference sequence). CDR3 coding DNA: TGTGCCAGCAGCTCGATAACAGAGACCCAGTACTTC. It translates to CASSSITETQYF.

The rearrangement joins TRBV3-1 to TRBJ2-7, with 7 bases lining up with TRBD2. Germline CDR1 is LGHDT and CDR2 is YNNKEL (reference sequence). After removal of 1 base from V and 5 bases from J, the junction contained 11 bases not matched to a gene. CDR3 length: 16 residues. The CDR3 loop is CASSQVVGGPSHEQYF. For the CDR3, the DNA is TGTGCCAGCAGCCAAGTTGTGGGAGGGCCTTCCCACGAGCAGTACTTC.

This clonotype has ten or more counts. J is TRBJ2-7 and V is TRBV11-2; D may be TRBD1 (6 bases). Germline loops: CDR1 SGHAT, CDR2 FQNNGV. This CDR3 is built from 17 residues. V lost 1 base to trimming and J lost 4 bases, with 20 bases between them. This chain's CDR3 is CASSLGAPHRDGYEQYF. The CDR3 DNA is TGTGCCAGCAGCTTAGGTGCCCCCCACAGGGACGGGTACGAGCAGTACTTC.

The genes are TRBV7-9 and TRBJ1-1, with TRBD1 as a possible D gene (5 bases). CDR1 is SEHNR, CDR2 FQNEAQ, per germline (reference sequence). The CDR3 runs to 15 residues. Trimming cost V 3 bases and J 0 bases, with 11 bases left between them. CDR3 protein: CASSFVDSMNTEAFF. CDR3 DNA sequence: TGTGCCAGCAGCTTTGTAGACAGCATGAACACTGAAGCTTTCTTT.